This T cell receptor (beta chain) is drawn from a study of blood T cell repertoires in COVID-19. Across the whole study: Samples representing acute and convalescent COVID-19 were sourced from the United States, Italy and Spain. T cells, B-cell-depleted T cells, or PBMCs provided the cDNA or gDNA that served as material.

CDR1 and CDR2 (germline): LNHDA, SQIVND (reference sequence). V was pared by 4 bases and J by 5 bases, with 5 bases between. The CDR3 runs 11 residues. In the original processing: Amplified reference gene primers provided the basis for estimating nucleated cell counts. The method was immunoSEQ multiplex PCR; TCRdb's version includes in-frame clones alone and lacks a portion of them. That table is the source of V, J and clone size, and D and trimming were worked out from the DNA. The sample lists about 120,000 clones, around 84% occurring once. The V call is TRBV19, the J call TRBJ1-2; D remains unclear. This clonotype was sampled from a woman aged 40 to 50 with acute or convalescent COVID-19. Specimen: peripheral blood. Here the CDR3 DNA reads TGTGCCAGTAGTACACTATATGGCTACACCTTC. It specifies CASSTLYGYTF.